A selection of T cell receptor beta chains follows, all from one sample in a study. MiXCR, applied by TCRdb to the RT-PCR reads, yields one record per CDR3 protein. The table has almost 700,000 distinct CDR3 sequences, 13% to 15% seen once. The sequencing input was memory CD4+ T cells from blood. These receptors were collected from a female donor in good health, serving as a healthy control. Both conserved end residues are part of each CDR3. D genes are given only for firm matches. Only some rows state a clone size, as once, few, many or a class for expanded clones.

TRBJ2-1 17 TRBV15 many TRBD2 CATSNDRVAGGYNEQFF TGTGCCACCAGCAACGACCGCGTAGCGGGGGGATACAATGAGCAGTTCTTC
TRBJ2-1 13 TRBV20-1 . TRBD2 CSASRTRDNEQFF TGCAGTGCTAGTAGGACTAGAGACAATGAGCAGTTCTTC
TRBJ1-5 17 TRBV12-3/TRBV12-4 . TRBD1 CASSLRGGGAWGQPQHF TGTGCCAGCAGTTTAAGAGGAGGGGGCGCTTGGGGTCAGCCCCAGCATTTT
TRBJ1-4 13 TRBV5-6 few . CASSLGSREKLFF TGTGCCAGCAGCTTGGGGTCGAGGGAAAAACTGTTTTTT
TRBJ1-2 14 TRBV6-5 many TRBD1 CASSYGTGRGGYTF TGTGCCAGCAGTTACGGGACAGGGAGGGGTGGCTACACCTTC
TRBJ2-3 18 TRBV6-2/TRBV6-3 . TRBD2 CASSYFVTSGGDTDTQYF TGTGCCAGCAGTTACTTTGTGACTAGCGGGGGAGACACAGATACGCAGTATTTT
TRBJ2-7 15 TRBV7-8 many . CASSLGLDPGQEQYF TGTGCCAGCAGCTTAGGTCTGGACCCGGGGCAAGAGCAGTACTTC
TRBJ2-5 15 TRBV20-1 few TRBD1 CSAREVAGGGETQYF TGCAGTGCTAGAGAAGTAGCAGGGGGTGGTGAGACCCAGTACTTC
TRBJ1-2 16 TRBV7-9 few . CASSLARQGLPYGYTF TGTGCCAGCAGCTTAGCGCGCCAGGGCCTACCCTATGGCTACACCTTC
TRBJ2-1 14 TRBV30 . . CAWSPGEVGNEQFF TGTGCCTGGAGTCCGGGGGAGGTGGGAAATGAGCAGTTCTTC
TRBJ2-1 16 TRBV4-2 . . CASSQGLGDSHNEQFF TGTGCCAGCAGCCAAGGTTTGGGGGATTCGCACAATGAGCAGTTCTTC
TRBJ2-1 16 TRBV11-2 . TRBD2 CASSSLAGGNYNEQFF TGTGCCAGCAGCTCCTTGGCGGGGGGTAACTACAATGAGCAGTTCTTC
TRBJ2-3 15 TRBV20-1 few TRBD2 CSAQRASGRGDTQYF TGCAGTGCCCAGAGGGCTAGCGGGAGGGGGGATACGCAGTATTTT
TRBJ1-6 14 TRBV12-3/TRBV12-4 . TRBD1 CASKTGRYNSPLHF TGTGCCAGCAAGACAGGGAGGTATAATTCACCCCTCCACTTT
TRBJ2-1 17 TRBV4-3 many TRBD2 CASSLRGASGLYNEQFF TGCGCCAGCAGCCTCAGAGGGGCTAGCGGCCTCTACAATGAGCAGTTCTTC
TRBJ2-3 13 TRBV9 . . CASSQNLGDTQYF TGTGCCAGCAGCCAGAATTTGGGGGATACGCAGTATTTT
TRBJ2-7 13 TRBV29-1 many TRBD1 CSVGAGGLYEQYF TGCAGCGTTGGGGCAGGGGGTCTCTACGAGCAGTACTTC
TRBJ1-4 17 TRBV9 . TRBD1 CASSVGQGRPTNEKLFF TGTGCCAGCAGCGTAGGACAGGGAAGACCAACTAATGAAAAACTGTTTTTT
TRBJ1-1 14 TRBV5-1 few TRBD1 CASSPTGEKTEAFF TGCGCCAGCAGCCCGACAGGGGAAAAGACTGAAGCTTTCTTT
TRBJ1-1 14 TRBV15 many . CATSRGERRTEAFF TGTGCCACCAGCAGAGGGGAGAGGAGGACTGAAGCTTTCTTT
TRBJ1-2 14 TRBV11-1 few . CASSPRPGDYGYTF TGTGCCAGCAGCCCTCGTCCCGGCGACTATGGCTACACCTTC
TRBJ1-2 14 TRBV20-1 . . CSAKSGLSNYGYTF TGCAGTGCCAAATCGGGGCTATCTAACTATGGCTACACCTTC
TRBJ2-1 13 TRBV5-1 many TRBD2 CASSLATSGHQFF TGCGCCAGCAGCTTGGCTACTAGCGGTCACCAGTTCTTC
TRBJ2-3 12 TRBV29-1 many . CSVEISGNTQYF TGCAGCGTTGAAATTTCGGGGAATACGCAGTATTTT
TRBJ2-5 11 TRBV5-1 . . CASKGEETQYF TGCGCCAGCAAGGGTGAGGAGACCCAGTACTTC
TRBJ2-7 15 TRBV9 . . CASSFGGGDTYEQYF TGTGCCAGCAGCTTCGGTGGGGGCGACACCTACGAGCAGTACTTC
TRBJ1-3 16 TRBV27 . . CASSPSPRIVGNTIYF TGTGCCAGCAGCCCGTCGCCCCGGATAGTAGGAAACACCATATATTTT
TRBJ1-1 15 TRBV7-2 . . CASSLLGMVITEAFF TGTGCCAGCAGCTTACTGGGGATGGTGATCACTGAAGCTTTCTTT
TRBJ1-1 13 TRBV7-3 . . CASSSQWGGEAFF TGTGCCAGCAGCTCCCAATGGGGCGGTGAAGCTTTCTTT
TRBJ1-1 14 TRBV10-3 . . CAISDKTVNTEAFF TGTGCCATCAGTGACAAAACAGTGAACACTGAAGCTTTCTTT
TRBJ2-5 15 TRBV14 . . CASSPDRLSQETQYF TGTGCCAGCAGCCCGGACCGGCTATCTCAAGAGACCCAGTACTTC
TRBJ2-2 15 TRBV5-1 . . CASSSLQGDTGELFF TGCGCCAGCAGCTCTCTACAGGGAGACACCGGGGAGCTGTTTTTT
TRBJ1-1 14 TRBV20-1 few . CLVMGHRGVTEAFF TGCCTCGTTATGGGACACAGAGGCGTCACTGAAGCTTTCTTT
TRBJ2-4 15 TRBV30 . . CAWERVHVAKNIQYF TGTGCCTGGGAAAGGGTCCACGTAGCCAAAAACATTCAGTACTTC
TRBJ2-6 15 TRBV20-1 . . CSARDLGAGANVLTF TGCAGTGCTAGAGATCTGGGCGCTGGGGCCAACGTCCTGACTTTC
TRBJ2-2 14 TRBV19 . . CASSNRTRGWELFF TGTGCCAGTAGTAATAGGACCCGTGGTTGGGAGCTGTTTTTT
TRBJ2-7 14 TRBV7-2 few TRBD2 CASSLVTSGREQYF TGTGCCAGCAGCTTAGTGACTAGCGGGAGGGAGCAGTACTTC
TRBJ1-1 12 TRBV5-1 many . CASRKSNTEAFF TGCGCCAGCAGGAAGAGTAACACTGAAGCTTTCTTT
TRBJ2-1 13 TRBV7-2 . . CASSQNIEGEQFF TGTGCCAGCAGCCAAAATATAGAGGGCGAGCAGTTCTTC
TRBJ1-3 17 TRBV12-3/TRBV12-4 . . CASYDRADSNSGNTIYF TGTGCCAGCTACGACCGCGCTGACAGCAACTCTGGAAACACCATATATTTT
TRBJ2-7 16 TRBV5-1 many . CASSLDVTSGYYEQYF TGCGCCAGCAGCTTGGATGTTACGTCGGGATACTACGAGCAGTACTTC
TRBJ2-4 13 TRBV20-1 . . CSAPVGAKNIQYF TGCAGTGCCCCGGTAGGGGCCAAAAACATTCAGTACTTC
TRBJ2-7 15 TRBV28 few . CASRPTGILRYEQYF TGTGCCAGCAGACCTACAGGGATTTTACGGTACGAGCAGTACTTC
TRBJ2-5 15 TRBV18 . . CASSPYQKNRETQYF TGTGCCAGCTCACCTTACCAGAAAAACCGAGAGACCCAGTACTTC
TRBJ2-7 14 TRBV5-1 many . CASSGGSASYEQYF TGCGCCAGCAGCGGCGGCAGCGCCTCCTACGAGCAGTACTTC
TRBJ1-5 13 TRBV6-5 few . CASGGKPNQPQHF TGTGCCAGCGGGGGCAAGCCCAATCAGCCCCAGCATTTT
TRBJ2-7 14 TRBV27 few TRBD1 CASGRQGVTYEQYF TGTGCCAGCGGAAGGCAGGGGGTCACCTACGAGCAGTACTTC
TRBJ2-3 13 TRBV5-1 many . CASSLDPQDTQYF TGCGCCAGCAGCTTGGACCCCCAAGATACGCAGTATTTT
TRBJ2-5 13 TRBV29-1 many . CSALDRLQETQYF TGCAGCGCCCTAGACAGACTCCAAGAGACCCAGTACTTC
TRBJ2-1 15 TRBV27 . . CASSLEGDRYNEQFF TGTGCCAGCAGTTTAGAAGGGGATCGTTACAATGAGCAGTTCTTC
TRBJ1-6 15 TRBV7-9 few . CASSLESTGNSPLHF TGTGCCAGCAGCTTAGAATCCACAGGCAATTCACCCCTCCACTTT